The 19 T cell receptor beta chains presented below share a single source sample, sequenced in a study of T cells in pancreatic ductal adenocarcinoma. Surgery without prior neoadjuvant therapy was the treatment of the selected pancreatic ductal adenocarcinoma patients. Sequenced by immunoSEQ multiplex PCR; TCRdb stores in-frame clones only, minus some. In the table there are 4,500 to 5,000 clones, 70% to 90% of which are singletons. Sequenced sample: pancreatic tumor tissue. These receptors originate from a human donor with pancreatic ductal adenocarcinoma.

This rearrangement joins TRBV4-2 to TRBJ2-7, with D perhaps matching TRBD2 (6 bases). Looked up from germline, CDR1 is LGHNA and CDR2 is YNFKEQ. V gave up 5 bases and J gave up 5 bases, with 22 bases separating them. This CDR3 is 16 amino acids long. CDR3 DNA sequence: TGTGCCAGCAGCAACCCTCGGGGAGGAGGGTTTGACGAGCAGTACTTC. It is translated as CASSNPRGGGFDEQYF.

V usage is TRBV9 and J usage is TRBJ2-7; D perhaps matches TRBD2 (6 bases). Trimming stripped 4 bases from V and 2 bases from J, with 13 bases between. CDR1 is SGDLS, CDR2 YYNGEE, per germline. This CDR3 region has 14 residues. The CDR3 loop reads CASSLTSSPYEQYF. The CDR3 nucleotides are TGTGCCAGCAGCCTCACTAGCAGCCCCTACGAGCAGTACTTC. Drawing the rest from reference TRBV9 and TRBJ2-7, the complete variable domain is DSGVTQTPKHLITATGQRVTLRCSPRSGDLSVYWYQQSLDQGLQFLIQYYNGEERAKGNILERFSAQQFPDLHSELNLSSLELGDSALYFCASSLTSSPYEQYFGPGTRLTVT.

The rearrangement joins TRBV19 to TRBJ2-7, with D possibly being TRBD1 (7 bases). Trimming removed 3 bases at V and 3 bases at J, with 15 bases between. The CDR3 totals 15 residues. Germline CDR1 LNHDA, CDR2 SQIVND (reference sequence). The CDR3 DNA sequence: TGTGCCAGTAGTATGATCAGGGGGGTTGGCTACGAGCAGTACTTC. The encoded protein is CASSMIRGVGYEQYF.

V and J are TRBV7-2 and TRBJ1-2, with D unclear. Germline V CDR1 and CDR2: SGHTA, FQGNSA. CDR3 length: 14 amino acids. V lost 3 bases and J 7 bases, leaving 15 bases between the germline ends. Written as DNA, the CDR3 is TGTGCCAGCAGCTTCTCCACAACGAGTGGTGGCTACACCTTC. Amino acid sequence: CASSFSTTSGGYTF.

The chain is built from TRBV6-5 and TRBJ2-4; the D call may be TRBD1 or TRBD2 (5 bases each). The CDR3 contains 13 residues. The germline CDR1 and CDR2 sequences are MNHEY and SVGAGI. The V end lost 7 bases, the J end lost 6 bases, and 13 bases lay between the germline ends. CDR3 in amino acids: CASTQTGTNIQYF. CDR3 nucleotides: TGTGCCAGCACTCAGACGGGGACAAACATTCAGTACTTC.

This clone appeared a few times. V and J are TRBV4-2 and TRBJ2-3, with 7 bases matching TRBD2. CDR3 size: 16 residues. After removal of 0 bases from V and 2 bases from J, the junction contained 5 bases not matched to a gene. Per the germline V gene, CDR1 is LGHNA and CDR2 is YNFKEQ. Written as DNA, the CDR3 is TGTGCCAGCAGCCAAGATCCAGCGGGGCTCACAGATACGCAGTATTTT. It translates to CASSQDPAGLTDTQYF.

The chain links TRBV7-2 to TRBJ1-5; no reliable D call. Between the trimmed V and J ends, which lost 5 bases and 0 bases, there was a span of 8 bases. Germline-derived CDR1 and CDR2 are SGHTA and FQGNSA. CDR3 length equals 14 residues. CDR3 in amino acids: CASSPLSSNQPQHF. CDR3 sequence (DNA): TGTGCCAGCAGCCCCCTCAGTAGCAATCAGCCCCAGCATTTT.

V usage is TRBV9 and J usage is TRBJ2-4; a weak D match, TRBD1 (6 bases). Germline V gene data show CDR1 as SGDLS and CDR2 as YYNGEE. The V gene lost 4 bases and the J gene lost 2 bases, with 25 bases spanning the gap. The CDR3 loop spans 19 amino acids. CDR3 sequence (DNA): TGTGCCAGCAGCCCAGAGGGGACGGACAGCAAGCCTACCAAAAACATTCAGTACTTC. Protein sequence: CASSPEGTDSKPTKNIQYF.

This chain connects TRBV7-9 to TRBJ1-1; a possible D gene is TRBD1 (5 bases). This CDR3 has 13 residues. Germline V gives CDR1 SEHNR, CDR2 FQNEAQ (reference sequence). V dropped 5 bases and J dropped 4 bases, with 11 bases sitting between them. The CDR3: CASSPQGPTEAFF. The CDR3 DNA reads TGTGCCAGCAGCCCCCAGGGCCCCACTGAAGCTTTCTTT.

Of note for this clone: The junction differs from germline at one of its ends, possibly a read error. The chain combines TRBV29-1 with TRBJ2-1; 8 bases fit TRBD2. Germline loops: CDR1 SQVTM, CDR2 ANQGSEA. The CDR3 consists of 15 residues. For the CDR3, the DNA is TGCGGCGTTGCGGGGGGACTAGTAAATTCCAATGAGCAGTTCTTC. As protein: CGVAGGLVNSNEQFF.

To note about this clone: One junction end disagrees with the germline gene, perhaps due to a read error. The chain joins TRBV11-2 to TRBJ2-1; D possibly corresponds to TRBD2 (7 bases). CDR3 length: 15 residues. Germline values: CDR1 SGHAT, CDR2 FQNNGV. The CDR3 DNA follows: TGTGCCAGCACCTTAGGGGGGGCCACCTCCAATGAGCAGTTCTTC. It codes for CASTLGGATSNEQFF.

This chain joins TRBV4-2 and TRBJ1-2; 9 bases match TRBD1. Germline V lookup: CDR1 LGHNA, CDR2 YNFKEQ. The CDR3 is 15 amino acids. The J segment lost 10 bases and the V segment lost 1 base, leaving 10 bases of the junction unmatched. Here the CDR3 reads CASSQGDRAAGDYTF. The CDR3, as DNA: TGTGCCAGCAGCCAAGGGGACAGGGCGGCGGGGGACTACACCTTC.

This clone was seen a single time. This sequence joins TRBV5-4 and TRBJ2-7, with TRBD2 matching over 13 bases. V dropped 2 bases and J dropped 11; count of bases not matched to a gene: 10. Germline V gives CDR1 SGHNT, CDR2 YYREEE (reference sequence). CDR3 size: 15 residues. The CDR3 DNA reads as TGTGCCAGCAGCTTAACTAGCGGGGGGGCCGTTCGGGAGTACTTC. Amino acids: CASSLTSGGAVREYF.

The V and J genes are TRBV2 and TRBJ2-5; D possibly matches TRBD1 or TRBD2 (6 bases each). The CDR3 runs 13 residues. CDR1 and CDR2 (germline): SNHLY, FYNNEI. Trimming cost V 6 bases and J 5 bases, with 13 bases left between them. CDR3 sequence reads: CASRDSGGETQYF. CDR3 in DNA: TGTGCCAGCAGGGACAGCGGAGGGGAGACCCAGTACTTC.

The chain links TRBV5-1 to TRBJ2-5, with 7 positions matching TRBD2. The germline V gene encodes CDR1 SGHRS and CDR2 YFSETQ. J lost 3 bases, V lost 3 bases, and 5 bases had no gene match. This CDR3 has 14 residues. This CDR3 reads CASSSGGSEETQYF. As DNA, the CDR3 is TGCGCCAGCAGCTCTGGCGGGAGCGAAGAGACCCAGTACTTC.

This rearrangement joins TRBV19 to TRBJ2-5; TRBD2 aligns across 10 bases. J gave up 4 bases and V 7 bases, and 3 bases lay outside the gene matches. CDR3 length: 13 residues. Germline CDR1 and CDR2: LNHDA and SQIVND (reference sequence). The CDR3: CASNQREGETQYF. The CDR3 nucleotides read TGTGCCAGTAACCAGCGGGAGGGAGAGACCCAGTACTTC.

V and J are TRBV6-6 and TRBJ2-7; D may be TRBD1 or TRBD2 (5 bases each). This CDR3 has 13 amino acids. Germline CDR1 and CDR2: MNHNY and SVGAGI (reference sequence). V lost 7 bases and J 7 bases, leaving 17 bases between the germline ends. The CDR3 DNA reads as TGTGCCAGCACCTGGGACCCTATAACGGAGCAGTACTTC. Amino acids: CASTWDPITEQYF.

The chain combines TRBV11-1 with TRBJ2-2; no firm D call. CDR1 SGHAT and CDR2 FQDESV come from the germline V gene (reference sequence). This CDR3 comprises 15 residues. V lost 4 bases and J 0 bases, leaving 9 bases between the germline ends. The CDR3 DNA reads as TGTGCCAGCAGCTCCCAAACCGCGAACACCGGGGAGCTGTTTTTT. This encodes CASSSQTANTGELFF.

DNA of the CDR3: TGTGCCAGCAGCTCACAGGGATATGGCTACACCTTC. Translating it yields CASSSQGYGYTF. The chain combines TRBV7-9 with TRBJ1-2; possible D gene TRBD1, 6 bases. Germline V CDR1 and CDR2: SEHNR, FQNEAQ (reference sequence). The CDR3 is made up of 12 amino acids. The V end lost 4 bases, the J end lost 5 bases, and 8 bases lay between the germline ends.